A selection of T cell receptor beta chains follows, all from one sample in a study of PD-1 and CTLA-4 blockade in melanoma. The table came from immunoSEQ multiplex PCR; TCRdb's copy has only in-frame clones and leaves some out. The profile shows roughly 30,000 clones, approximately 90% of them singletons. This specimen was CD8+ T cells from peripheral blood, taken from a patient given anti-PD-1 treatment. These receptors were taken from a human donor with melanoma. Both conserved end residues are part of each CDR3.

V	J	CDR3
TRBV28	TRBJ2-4	CASSLVGQQIAKNIQYF
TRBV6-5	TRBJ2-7	CASSPHPAAYEQYF
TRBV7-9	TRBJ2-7	CASSLPSGAPKPYEQYF
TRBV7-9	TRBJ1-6	CASSQGGYNSPLHF
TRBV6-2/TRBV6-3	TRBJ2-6	CASSYFGEGANVLTF
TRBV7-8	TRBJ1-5	CASSSEMAGGIQPQHF
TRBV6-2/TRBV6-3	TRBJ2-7	CASSYRLRGEQYF
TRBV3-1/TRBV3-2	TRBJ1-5	CASSPRAGGGANQPQHF
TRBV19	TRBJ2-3	CASSPWDTGTDTQYF
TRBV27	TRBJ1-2	CVPSRGIFYGYTF
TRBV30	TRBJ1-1	CAWSGQGEDTEAFF
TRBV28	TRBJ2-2	CASYGGSGELFF
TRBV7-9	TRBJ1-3	CASSLEGDKTGNTIYF
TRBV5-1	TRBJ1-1	CASSSLDSHEAFF
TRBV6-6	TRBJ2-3	CATGEGHTQYF
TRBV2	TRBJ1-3	CASSEGGVSSGNTIYF
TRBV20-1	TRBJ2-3	CSASWADTQYF
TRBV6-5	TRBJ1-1	CASAAVGGDTEAFF
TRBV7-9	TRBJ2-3	CASSYVGSTDTQYF
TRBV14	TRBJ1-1	CASSLTGGTEAFF
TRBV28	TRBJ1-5	CASSLGPQGSNQPQHF
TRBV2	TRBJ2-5	CASSEGDYSQETQYF
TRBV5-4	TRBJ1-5	CASSRRGTSNQPQHF
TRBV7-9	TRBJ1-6	CASTLAVGDNSPLHF
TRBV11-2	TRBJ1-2	CASSSRQEYGYTF
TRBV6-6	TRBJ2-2	CASSYSLAAGELFF
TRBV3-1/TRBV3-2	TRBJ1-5	CASSNPGGNQPQHF
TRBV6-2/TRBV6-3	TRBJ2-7	CASSYVPGEGAYEQYF
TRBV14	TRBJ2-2	CASSQEGYRGRGTGELFF
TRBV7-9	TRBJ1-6	CASSLTGEGSPLHF
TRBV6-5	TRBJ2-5	CASSPRDRGQETQYF
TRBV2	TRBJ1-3	CASSLDGLSGNTIYF
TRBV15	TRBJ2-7	CATSRGLAGELDEQYF
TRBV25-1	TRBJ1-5	CASSLPGRNQPQHF
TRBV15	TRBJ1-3	CATSPGNTIYF
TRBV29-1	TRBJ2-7	CSVGGDSSYEQYF
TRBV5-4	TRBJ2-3	CASSLKTSLHTGRTDTQYF
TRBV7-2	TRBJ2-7	CASSPSGTSGYEQYF
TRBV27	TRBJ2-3	CAARRGVGDTQYF
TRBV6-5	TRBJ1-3	CASRTGSGNTIYF
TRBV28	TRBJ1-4	CASSLWGQGQKLFF
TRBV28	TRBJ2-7	CASSLLQGSYEQYF
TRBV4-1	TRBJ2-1	CASSQARDSWHEQFF